These 11 T cell receptor beta chains came from one sample sequenced in a study of human T cells and chemical hapten exposure listed by TCRdb under 2021. This sample's time point label indicates: patch test 2, 6 weeks after DPC sensitization. This specimen's treatment or condition label, per the study, means: therapeutic diphenylcyclopropenone sensitization with weekly scalp DPC. The library came from RACE. The sequencer listed for this sample is NextSeq 500. TCRdb redid the processing of the public reads, applying fastp at Q25 and MiXCR, and retained in-frame beta chains. Rows are combined by CDR3 protein, so each entry shows the most common genes and DNA. The sample yields 110,000 to 150,000 distinct CDR3 sequences; over 9.5% were counted once. The top ten hold under 1.5% of the sample. Source: whole blood, taken in connection with sensitization to the hapten diphenylcyclopropenone (DPC). All receptors derive from a woman in her forties or fifties with alopecia areata. Some clones in this sample may be carry-over from other donors' samples.

This clonotype was observed many times. The gene calls are TRBV28 and TRBJ1-6; D unresolved. The V end lost 2 bases, the J end lost 9 bases, and 11 bases lay between the germline ends. The CDR3 covers 14 residues. From germline, CDR1 is MDHEN and CDR2 SYDVKM. The CDR3 spells CASSLATSTSPLHF. CDR3 bases: TGTGCCAGCAGTTTAGCCACATCGACTTCACCCCTCCACTTT.

V gene TRBV12-3 or TRBV12-4 combines with J gene TRBJ2-1; 9 bases line up with TRBD1. V was pared by 6 bases and J by 14 bases, with 17 bases of the junction left unmatched. The CDR3 totals 15 residues. CDR3 region: CASSLPRTGEVKKFF. For the CDR3, the DNA is TGTGCCAGCAGCCTCCCCAGGACAGGGGAGGTGAAGAAGTTCTTC.

CDR3 in DNA: TGTGCCAGCAGCTTTGGGAGCGCCGGGTCCTACAATGAGCAGTTCTTC. It yields the protein CASSFGSAGSYNEQFF. The V and J genes are TRBV11-2 and TRBJ2-1, with a tentative D call TRBD2 (5 bases). Between the trimmed V and J ends, which lost 3 bases and 1 base, there was a span of 13 bases. In germline, CDR1 is SGHAT, CDR2 FQNNGV. This CDR3 comprises 16 residues.

At least ten counts were recorded for this clonotype. The rearrangement uses TRBV30 and TRBJ2-2; 9 nucleotides align to TRBD1. This CDR3 has 14 amino acids. The ends lost 5 bases at V and 6 bases at J; junction bases unmatched: 7. Germline assignment: CDR1 GTSNPN and CDR2 SVGIG (reference sequence). CDR3 nucleotide sequence: TGTGCCTGGGTCAGGGACAGGGAAGCCGGGGAGCTGTTTTTT. This translates into CAWVRDREAGELFF. Variable domain in full (rest from reference TRBV30 and TRBJ2-2): SQTIHQWPATLVQPVGSPLSLECTVEGTSNPNLYWYRQAAGRGLQLLFYSVGIGQISSEVPQNLSASRPQDRQFILSSKKLLLSDSGFYLCAWVRDREAGELFFGEGSRLTVL.

At least ten counts were recorded for this clonotype. The rearrangement uses TRBV7-8 and TRBJ2-4; 7 nucleotides align to TRBD2. Trimming took 4 bases from V and 7 from J; bases not matched to a gene: 19. The CDR3 is 18 residues long. Looked up from germline, CDR1 is SGHVS and CDR2 is FQNEAQ. The DNA for the CDR3 is TGTGCCAGCAGCTCACGGATCACCGGGACCCAGGGAGGGAACATTCAGTACTTC. Protein sequence: CASSSRITGTQGGNIQYF.

This clonotype was found many times. V is TRBV7-8 and J is TRBJ2-1; D tentatively fits TRBD1 or TRBD2 (6 bases each). The CDR3 has 18 residues. CDR1 is SGHVS, CDR2 FQNEAQ, per germline. V was trimmed by 5 bases and J by 4 bases, leaving 24 bases between them. CDR3 in DNA: TGTGCCAGCAGCATCTCAGGGGCGGCTAGCGCCCGTTACAATGAGCAGTTCTTC. Its protein is CASSISGAASARYNEQFF.

The table lists this clonotype with many counts. This chain uses TRBV18 with TRBJ2-3, with unresolved D. Germline V gene lookup returns CDR1 KGHSH and CDR2 LQKENI. Trimming cost V 0 bases and J 4 bases, with 2 bases left between them. The CDR3 extends over 12 amino acids. For the CDR3, the DNA is TGTGCCAGCTCACCACCTGCAGATACGCAGTATTTT. This encodes CASSPPADTQYF.

This clonotype was seen repeatedly, ten times or more. V and J are TRBV24-1 and TRBJ2-1, with D uncertain. The CDR3 consists of 13 residues. Trimming left V 0 bases short and J 15 bases short, with 14 bases between. Germline assignment: CDR1 KGHDR and CDR2 SFDVKD. DNA for the CDR3: TGTGCCACCAGTGATTTGATTCCCAGTCAACGGTTCTTC. Protein: CATSDLIPSQRFF.

This clonotype turned up a few times. V gene TRBV18 combines with J gene TRBJ1-1; 11 bases are a match to TRBD1. CDR1 KGHSH and CDR2 LQKENI come from the germline V gene. This CDR3 is built from 14 residues. The J segment lost 3 bases and the V segment lost 8 bases, leaving 5 bases of the junction unmatched. CDR3 protein: CASGTGGRYTEAFF. The CDR3 region has the DNA TGTGCCAGCGGGACAGGGGGGAGGTACACTGAAGCTTTCTTT.

CDR3 sequence (DNA): TGCAGTGCTAGTGGGGACACTAACACTGAAGCTTTCTTT. It codes for CSASGDTNTEAFF. This chain uses TRBV20-1 with TRBJ1-1; perhaps TRBD1 as D (6 bases). This CDR3 region has 13 residues. With 3 bases removed from V and 2 bases from J, the gap between germline ends came to 10 bases. Germline assignment: CDR1 DFQATT and CDR2 SNEGSKA (reference sequence).

This clonotype was seen a few times. The J gene is TRBJ2-7, the V gene TRBV3-1, with a possible D match to TRBD2 (6 bases). The CDR3 contains 16 residues. The germline CDR1 and CDR2 sequences are LGHDT and YNNKEL (reference sequence). V dropped 0 bases and J dropped 2 bases, with 14 bases sitting between them. CDR3 amino acids: CASSQDPSSGAYEQYF. CDR3 nucleotide sequence: TGTGCCAGCAGCCAAGATCCCAGCTCGGGGGCCTACGAGCAGTACTTC.